The rows below give T cell receptor beta chains drawn from one sample of a study of T-cell memory formation after mild COVID-19. TCRdb reanalysed the 5' RACE reads using MiXCR and keeps one entry per CDR3 protein. Of approximately 260,000 distinct CDR3 sequences in the sample, approximately 16% were seen once. Sample: PBMCs or a T cell subset sorted from them (not recorded which). These receptors all stem from a man aged 18 to 29 who had mild COVID-19 (a few samples of this study predate the infection). Cell type and time point are not known. Both conserved end residues are part of each CDR3. Each record gives: clone size, J gene, D gene, V gene, CDR3 DNA, CDR3 protein. The D gene is left open where the match is weak. Clone sizes are given selectively: once, few, many, or a class where the clone is expanded.

clone_size: many
j_call: TRBJ2-5
d_call: .
v_call: TRBV7-2
cdr3_nt: TGTGCCAGCAGCGCCAGGCCTCAAGAGACCCAGTACTTC
cdr3_aa: CASSARPQETQYF

clone_size: few
j_call: TRBJ1-4
d_call: .
v_call: TRBV6-6
cdr3_nt: TGTGCCAGCAGCGATGGGGGGGCGCTTCGGACTGAAAAACTGTTTTTT
cdr3_aa: CASSDGGALRTEKLFF

clone_size: .
j_call: TRBJ2-3
d_call: .
v_call: TRBV7-9
cdr3_nt: TGTGCCAGCAGCCTATCGGAATCGCCAGCAGATACGCAGTATTTT
cdr3_aa: CASSLSESPADTQYF

clone_size: few
j_call: TRBJ2-3
d_call: .
v_call: TRBV6-1
cdr3_nt: TGTGCCAGCAGTAAAGTTCTTACGCAGTATTTT
cdr3_aa: CASSKVLTQYF

clone_size: .
j_call: TRBJ1-6
d_call: .
v_call: TRBV7-9
cdr3_nt: TGTGCCAGCAGCCGGTCGGGTTATAATTCACCCCTCCACTTT
cdr3_aa: CASSRSGYNSPLHF

clone_size: few
j_call: TRBJ1-5
d_call: .
v_call: TRBV20-1
cdr3_nt: TGCAGTGCTCCGACCGGGGCCGGGGATCCGCCCCAGCATTTT
cdr3_aa: CSAPTGAGDPPQHF

clone_size: few
j_call: TRBJ1-4
d_call: TRBD1
v_call: TRBV4-3
cdr3_nt: TGCGCCAGCAGCCTCGACAGGGCCTATAATGAAAAACTGTTTTTT
cdr3_aa: CASSLDRAYNEKLFF

clone_size: .
j_call: TRBJ2-5
d_call: TRBD2
v_call: TRBV10-3
cdr3_nt: TGTGCCATCAGTGAACGGACTAGCGGGGAAGAGACCCAGTACTTC
cdr3_aa: CAISERTSGEETQYF

clone_size: few
j_call: TRBJ2-6
d_call: TRBD1
v_call: TRBV6-2/TRBV6-3
cdr3_nt: TGTGCCAGCAGTTACGTCAGGGGGATTGGGGCCAACGTCCTGACTTTC
cdr3_aa: CASSYVRGIGANVLTF

clone_size: .
j_call: TRBJ2-3
d_call: TRBD2
v_call: TRBV27
cdr3_nt: TGTGCCAGGAGAAGACTAGCGGGAACCACAGATACGCAGTATTTT
cdr3_aa: CARRRLAGTTDTQYF

clone_size: few
j_call: TRBJ1-2
d_call: TRBD1
v_call: TRBV11-1
cdr3_nt: TGTGCCAGCAGCTCTCCAGGGGGCGACGGCTACACCTTC
cdr3_aa: CASSSPGGDGYTF

clone_size: few
j_call: TRBJ2-3
d_call: TRBD1
v_call: TRBV5-1
cdr3_nt: TGCGCCAGCAGCCACCCGACAGGGCCAGATACGCAGTATTTT
cdr3_aa: CASSHPTGPDTQYF

clone_size: many
j_call: TRBJ1-1
d_call: TRBD1
v_call: TRBV3-1
cdr3_nt: TGTGCCAGCAGCACACAGGGGGACACTGAAGCTTTCTTT
cdr3_aa: CASSTQGDTEAFF

clone_size: .
j_call: TRBJ2-3
d_call: .
v_call: TRBV28
cdr3_nt: TGTGCCAGCGGCCTCGAGGGGCCTCGGGAAACGCAGTATTTT
cdr3_aa: CASGLEGPRETQYF

clone_size: .
j_call: TRBJ2-7
d_call: .
v_call: TRBV12-3/TRBV12-4
cdr3_nt: TGTGCCAGCAGTTCCGGGTCCGGGTCCTACGAGCAGTACTTC
cdr3_aa: CASSSGSGSYEQYF

clone_size: few
j_call: TRBJ2-5
d_call: TRBD2
v_call: TRBV20-1
cdr3_nt: TGCAGTGCCTCTAGCGGGGAGGAGACCCAGTACTTC
cdr3_aa: CSASSGEETQYF

clone_size: .
j_call: TRBJ2-2
d_call: TRBD1
v_call: TRBV5-1
cdr3_nt: TGCGCCAGCAAATCCGGGACAGGGTACACCGGGGAGCTGTTTTTT
cdr3_aa: CASKSGTGYTGELFF

clone_size: few
j_call: TRBJ1-1
d_call: .
v_call: TRBV5-1
cdr3_nt: TGCGCCAGCAGCTGGGGGCAGGATGGCACTGAAGCTTTCTTT
cdr3_aa: CASSWGQDGTEAFF

clone_size: few
j_call: TRBJ1-3
d_call: .
v_call: TRBV7-2
cdr3_nt: TGTGCCAGCAGCTTAGCGCGGAAGGTTACCGGAAACACCATATATTTT
cdr3_aa: CASSLARKVTGNTIYF

clone_size: .
j_call: TRBJ2-2
d_call: TRBD1
v_call: TRBV7-6
cdr3_nt: TGTGCCAGCAGCTCGAACCAAGGGACAGGGACCGGGGAGCTGTTTTTT
cdr3_aa: CASSSNQGTGTGELFF

clone_size: .
j_call: TRBJ1-2
d_call: .
v_call: TRBV20-1
cdr3_nt: TGCAGTGCTAGGCGGCAGGGGAATGGCTACACCTTC
cdr3_aa: CSARRQGNGYTF

clone_size: .
j_call: TRBJ1-2
d_call: TRBD1
v_call: TRBV7-2
cdr3_nt: TGTGCCAGCAGCTCCCCCGGGACAGGGAAAGGCTACACCTTC
cdr3_aa: CASSSPGTGKGYTF

clone_size: few
j_call: TRBJ2-7
d_call: TRBD2
v_call: TRBV6-2/TRBV6-3
cdr3_nt: TGTGCCAGCAGTTACGGGCTAGCGGGGGGAATCTACGAGCAGTACTTC
cdr3_aa: CASSYGLAGGIYEQYF

clone_size: few
j_call: TRBJ2-3
d_call: .
v_call: TRBV28
cdr3_nt: TGTGCCAGCAGCTCTCCCCCCGCGGGCACAGATACGCAGTATTTT
cdr3_aa: CASSSPPAGTDTQYF